This TCR beta chain was sequenced during a study of OX40 agonist ivuxolimab in advanced cancers. Study-level information: Past anti-PD-1, anti-PD-L1 or anti-CTLA-4 therapy was accepted, and 35% to 45% had received some.

Study conclusions and caveats: The authors also found low normalized T-cell clonal expansion in some nonresponders. Both CD4+ and CD8+ T cell populations in blood had undergone clonal expansion by week 6 at 0.1 to 3.0 mg/kg.

As regards this clone: Its specificity is not known.

There are 15 residues in the CDR3. Germline CDR1 is SGHRS and CDR2 is YFSETQ. V was shortened by 4 bases and J by 4 bases, with 15 bases between the two germline ends. Some clones are missing from TCRdb's copy, which holds only in-frame ones; the method was immunoSEQ multiplex PCR. The sample shows 70,000 to 95,000 clones, 94% of them seen only once. The chain recombines TRBV5-1 with TRBJ2-1, with TRBD2 as a possible D gene (6 bases). The TCR sequence derives from an adult with an advanced solid tumor such as melanoma, head and neck, liver or kidney cancer. The sequenced sample was CD4+ or CD8+ T cells sorted from blood, obtained in a trial of the OX40 agonist ivuxolimab. This CDR3 is CASSPGRPAYNEQFF. The CDR3 coding sequence is TGCGCCAGCAGCCCTGGGAGGCCAGCGTACAATGAGCAGTTCTTC. Full variable domain (rest looked up from reference TRBV5-1 and TRBJ2-1): KAGVTQTPRYLIKTRGQQVTLSCSPISGHRSVSWYQQTPGQGLQFLFEYFSETQRNKGNFPGRFSGRQFSNSRSEMNVSTLELGDSALYLCASSPGRPAYNEQFFGPGTRLTVL.